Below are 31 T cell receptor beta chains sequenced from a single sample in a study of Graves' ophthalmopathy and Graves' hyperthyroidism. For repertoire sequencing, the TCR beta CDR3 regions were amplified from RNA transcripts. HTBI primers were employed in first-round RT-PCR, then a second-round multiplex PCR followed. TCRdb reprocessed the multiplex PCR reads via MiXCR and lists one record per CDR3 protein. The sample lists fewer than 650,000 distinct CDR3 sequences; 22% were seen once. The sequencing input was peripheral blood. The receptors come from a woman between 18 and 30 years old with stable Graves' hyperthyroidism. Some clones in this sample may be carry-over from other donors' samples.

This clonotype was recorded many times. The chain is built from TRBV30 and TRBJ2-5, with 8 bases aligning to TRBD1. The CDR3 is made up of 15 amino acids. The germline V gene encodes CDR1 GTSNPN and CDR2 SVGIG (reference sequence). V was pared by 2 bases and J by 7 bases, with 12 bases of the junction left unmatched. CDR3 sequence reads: CAWSHRGDTGGTQYF. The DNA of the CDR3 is TGTGCCTGGAGTCACAGGGGGGACACCGGCGGGACCCAGTACTTC.

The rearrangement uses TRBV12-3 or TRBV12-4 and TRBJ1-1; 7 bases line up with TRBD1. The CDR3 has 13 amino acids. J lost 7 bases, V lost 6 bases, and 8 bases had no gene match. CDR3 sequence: CASRLQGQYEAFF. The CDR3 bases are TGTGCCAGCAGGCTACAGGGGCAATATGAAGCTTTCTTT.

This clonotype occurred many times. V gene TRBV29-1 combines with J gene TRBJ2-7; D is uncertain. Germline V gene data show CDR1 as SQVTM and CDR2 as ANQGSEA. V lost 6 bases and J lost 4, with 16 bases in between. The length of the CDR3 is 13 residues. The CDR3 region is CSVVFSSNYEQYF. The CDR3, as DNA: TGCAGCGTCGTCTTCAGCTCCAATTACGAGCAGTACTTC.

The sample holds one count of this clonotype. CDR3 in DNA: TGTGCCTGGAGTGTACAAAGCGGATTCACAGATACGCAGTATTTT. This encodes CAWSVQSGFTDTQYF. The rearrangement uses TRBV30 and TRBJ2-3; D might be TRBD2 (5 bases). The germline CDR1 and CDR2 sequences are GTSNPN and SVGIG (reference sequence). The CDR3 sequence is 15 residues long. The germline V and J ends were trimmed by 0 bases and 2 bases, with 12 bases remaining between them.

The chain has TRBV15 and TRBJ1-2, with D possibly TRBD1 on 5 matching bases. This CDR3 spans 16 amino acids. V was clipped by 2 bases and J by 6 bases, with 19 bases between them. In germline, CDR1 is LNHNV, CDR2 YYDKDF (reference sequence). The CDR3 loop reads CATSRRQGAASDGYTF. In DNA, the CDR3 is TGTGCCACCAGCAGAAGGCAGGGAGCCGCTTCGGATGGCTACACCTTC.

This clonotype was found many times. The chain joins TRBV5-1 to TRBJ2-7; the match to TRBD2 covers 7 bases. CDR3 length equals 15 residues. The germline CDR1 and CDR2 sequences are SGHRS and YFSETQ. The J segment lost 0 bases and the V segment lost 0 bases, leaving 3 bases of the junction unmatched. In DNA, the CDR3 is TGCGCCAGCAGCTTGGGGCGGGAGAACTCCTACGAGCAGTACTTC. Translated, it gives CASSLGRENSYEQYF.

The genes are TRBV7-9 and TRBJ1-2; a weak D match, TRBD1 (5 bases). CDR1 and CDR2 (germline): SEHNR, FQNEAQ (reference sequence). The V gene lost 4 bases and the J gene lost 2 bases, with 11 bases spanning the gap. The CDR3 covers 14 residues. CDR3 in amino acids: CASSSPSGNYGYTF. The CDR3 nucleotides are TGTGCCAGCAGCTCACCGTCAGGGAACTATGGCTACACCTTC.

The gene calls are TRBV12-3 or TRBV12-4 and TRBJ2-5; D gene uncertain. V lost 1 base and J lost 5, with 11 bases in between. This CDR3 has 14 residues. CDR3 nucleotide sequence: TGTGCCAGCAGTTTAGGAGCCCCCCTGGAGACCCAGTACTTC. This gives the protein CASSLGAPLETQYF.

DNA for the CDR3: TGTGCCAGCAGCCAAGAGACCAATACCAAAAAGGGCTACACCTTC. Protein: CASSQETNTKKGYTF. The chain is built from TRBV4-2 and TRBJ1-2; D remains unclear. From germline, CDR1 is LGHNA and CDR2 YNFKEQ. The CDR3 is 15 amino acids. V was clipped by 0 bases and J by 8 bases, with 16 bases between them.

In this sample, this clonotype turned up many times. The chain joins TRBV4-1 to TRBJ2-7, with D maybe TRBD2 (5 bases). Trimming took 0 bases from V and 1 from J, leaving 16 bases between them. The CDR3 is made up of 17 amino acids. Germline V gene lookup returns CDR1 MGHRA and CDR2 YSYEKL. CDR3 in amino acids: CASSQDESGRGSYEQYF. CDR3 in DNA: TGCGCCAGCAGCCAAGATGAGTCCGGTCGGGGTTCCTACGAGCAGTACTTC.

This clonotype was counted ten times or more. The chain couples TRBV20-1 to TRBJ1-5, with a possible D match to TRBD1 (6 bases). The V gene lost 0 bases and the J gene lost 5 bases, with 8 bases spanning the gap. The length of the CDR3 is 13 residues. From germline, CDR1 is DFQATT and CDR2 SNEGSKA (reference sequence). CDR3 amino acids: CSAREAGDQPQHF. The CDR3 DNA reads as TGCAGTGCTAGAGAGGCAGGGGATCAGCCCCAGCATTTT.

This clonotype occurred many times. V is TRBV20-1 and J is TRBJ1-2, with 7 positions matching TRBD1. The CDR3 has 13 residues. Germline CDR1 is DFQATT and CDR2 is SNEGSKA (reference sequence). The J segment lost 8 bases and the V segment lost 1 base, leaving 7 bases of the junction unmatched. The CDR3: CSARGNRGEGYTF. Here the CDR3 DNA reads TGCAGTGCTAGAGGGAACAGGGGCGAAGGCTACACCTTC.

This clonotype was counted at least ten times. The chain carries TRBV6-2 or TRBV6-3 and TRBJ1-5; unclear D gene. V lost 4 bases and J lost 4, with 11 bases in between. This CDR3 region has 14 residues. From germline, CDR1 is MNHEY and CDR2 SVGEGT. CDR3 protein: CASSWSVENQPQHF. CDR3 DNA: TGTGCCAGCAGTTGGTCGGTGGAAAATCAGCCCCAGCATTTT.

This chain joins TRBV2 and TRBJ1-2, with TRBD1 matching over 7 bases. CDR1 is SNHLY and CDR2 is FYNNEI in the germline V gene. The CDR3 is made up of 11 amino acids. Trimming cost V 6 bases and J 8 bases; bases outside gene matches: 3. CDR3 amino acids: CASRNRGGYTF. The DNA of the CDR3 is TGTGCCAGCAGGAACAGGGGCGGCTACACCTTC.

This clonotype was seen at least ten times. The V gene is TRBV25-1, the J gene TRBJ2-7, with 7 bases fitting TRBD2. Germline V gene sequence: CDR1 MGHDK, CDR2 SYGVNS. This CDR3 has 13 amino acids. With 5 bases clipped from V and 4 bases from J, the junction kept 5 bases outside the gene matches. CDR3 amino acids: CASSWGGSYEQYF. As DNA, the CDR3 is TGTGCCAGCAGTTGGGGCGGGAGTTACGAGCAGTACTTC.

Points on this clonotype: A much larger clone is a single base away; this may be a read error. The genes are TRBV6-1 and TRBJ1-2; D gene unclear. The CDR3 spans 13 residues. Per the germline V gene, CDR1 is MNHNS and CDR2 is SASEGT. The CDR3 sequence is CASSVDLDYGFTF. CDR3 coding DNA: TGTGCCAGCAGCGTGGACCTCGACTATGGCTTCACCTTC.

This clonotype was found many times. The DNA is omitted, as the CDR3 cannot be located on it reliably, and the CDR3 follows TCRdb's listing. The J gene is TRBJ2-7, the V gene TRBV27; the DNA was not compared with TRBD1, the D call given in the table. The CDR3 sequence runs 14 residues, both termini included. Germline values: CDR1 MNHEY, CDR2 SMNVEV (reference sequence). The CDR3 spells CASSWGTGSDERYF.

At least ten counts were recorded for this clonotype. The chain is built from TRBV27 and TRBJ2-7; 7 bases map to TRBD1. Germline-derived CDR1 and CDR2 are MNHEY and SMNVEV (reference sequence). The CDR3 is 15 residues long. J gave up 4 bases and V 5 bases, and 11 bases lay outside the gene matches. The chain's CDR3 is CASSPNRGLKYEQYF. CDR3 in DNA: TGTGCCAGCAGTCCGAACAGGGGTTTGAAATACGAGCAGTACTTC.

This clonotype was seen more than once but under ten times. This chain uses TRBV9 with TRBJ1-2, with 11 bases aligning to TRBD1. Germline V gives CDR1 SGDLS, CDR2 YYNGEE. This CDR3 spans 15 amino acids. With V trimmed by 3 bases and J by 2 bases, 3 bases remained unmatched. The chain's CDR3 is CASSAGTGGNYGYTF. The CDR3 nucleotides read TGTGCCAGCAGCGCTGGGACAGGGGGGAACTATGGCTACACCTTC.

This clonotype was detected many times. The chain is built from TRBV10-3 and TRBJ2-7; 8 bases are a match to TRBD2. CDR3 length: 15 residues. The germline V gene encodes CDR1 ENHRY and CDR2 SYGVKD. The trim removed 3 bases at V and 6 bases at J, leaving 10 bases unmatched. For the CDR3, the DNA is TGTGCCATCAGTGATATCGGGGCGGGAGGCCCCGAGCAGTACTTC. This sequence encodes CAISDIGAGGPEQYF.

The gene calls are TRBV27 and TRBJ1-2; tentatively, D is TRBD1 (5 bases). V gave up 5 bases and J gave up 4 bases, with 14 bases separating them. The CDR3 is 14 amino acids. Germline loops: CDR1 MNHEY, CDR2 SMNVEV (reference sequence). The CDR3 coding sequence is TGTGCCAGCAGTCCCCGGGGCAGAACCTATGGCTACACCTTC. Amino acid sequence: CASSPRGRTYGYTF.

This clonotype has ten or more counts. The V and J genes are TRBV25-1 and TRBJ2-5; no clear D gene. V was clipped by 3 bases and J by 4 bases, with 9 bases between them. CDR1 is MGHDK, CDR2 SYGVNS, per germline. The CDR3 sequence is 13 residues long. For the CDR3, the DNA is TGTGCCAGCAGTGATACCGGGCCAGAGACCCAGTACTTC. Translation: CASSDTGPETQYF.

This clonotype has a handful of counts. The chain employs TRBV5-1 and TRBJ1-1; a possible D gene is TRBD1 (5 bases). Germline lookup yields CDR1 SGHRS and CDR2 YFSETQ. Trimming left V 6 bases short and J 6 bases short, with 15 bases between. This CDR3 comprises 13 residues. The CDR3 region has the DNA TGCGCCAGCACCATACGGGACGGATCTGAAGCTTTCTTT. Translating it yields CASTIRDGSEAFF.

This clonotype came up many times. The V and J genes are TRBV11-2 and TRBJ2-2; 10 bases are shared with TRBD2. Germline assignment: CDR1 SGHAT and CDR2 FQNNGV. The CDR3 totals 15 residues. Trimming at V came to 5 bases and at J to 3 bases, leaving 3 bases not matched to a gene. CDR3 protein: CASSRLAGDTGELFF. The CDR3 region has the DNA TGTGCCAGCAGCCGACTAGCGGGTGACACCGGGGAGCTGTTTTTT.

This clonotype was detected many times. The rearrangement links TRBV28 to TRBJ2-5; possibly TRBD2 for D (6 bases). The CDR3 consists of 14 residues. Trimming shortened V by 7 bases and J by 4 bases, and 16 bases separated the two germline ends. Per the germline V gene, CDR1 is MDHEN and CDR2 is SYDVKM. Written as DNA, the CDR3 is TGTGCCAGCACCCCGCGAGGGACTTTAGAGACCCAGTACTTC. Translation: CASTPRGTLETQYF. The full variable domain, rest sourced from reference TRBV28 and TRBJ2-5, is DVKVTQSSRYLVKRTGEKVFLECVQDMDHENMFWYRQDPGLGLRLIYFSYDVKMKEKGDIPEGYSVSREKKERFSLILESASTNQTSMYLCASTPRGTLETQYFGPGTRLLVL.

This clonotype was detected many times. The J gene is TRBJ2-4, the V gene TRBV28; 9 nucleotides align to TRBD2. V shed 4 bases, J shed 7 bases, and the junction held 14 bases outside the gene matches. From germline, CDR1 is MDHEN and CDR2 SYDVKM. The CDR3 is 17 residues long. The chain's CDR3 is CASSSRIAGVLGNIQYF. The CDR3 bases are TGTGCCAGCAGTTCCCGCATAGCGGGAGTTCTGGGGAACATTCAGTACTTC.

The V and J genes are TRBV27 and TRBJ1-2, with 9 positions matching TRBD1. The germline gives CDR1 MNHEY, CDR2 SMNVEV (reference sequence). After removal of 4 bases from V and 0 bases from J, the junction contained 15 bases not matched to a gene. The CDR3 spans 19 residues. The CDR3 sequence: CASSCRDRDNFLANYGYTF. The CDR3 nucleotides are TGTGCCAGCAGTTGCCGGGACAGGGATAACTTCCTGGCTAACTATGGCTACACCTTC.

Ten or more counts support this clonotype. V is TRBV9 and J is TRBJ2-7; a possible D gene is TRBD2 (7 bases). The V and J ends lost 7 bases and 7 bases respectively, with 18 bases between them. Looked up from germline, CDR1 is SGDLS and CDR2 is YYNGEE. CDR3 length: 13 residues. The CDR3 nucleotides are TGTGCCAGCTCAAGGGGGGGACCTACAGAGCAGTACTTC. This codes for CASSRGGPTEQYF.

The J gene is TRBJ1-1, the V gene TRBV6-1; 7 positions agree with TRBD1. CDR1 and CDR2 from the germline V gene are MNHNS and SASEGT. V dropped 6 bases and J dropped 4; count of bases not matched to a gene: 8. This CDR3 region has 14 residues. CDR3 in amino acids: CASSPTGAGTEAFF. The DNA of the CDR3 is TGTGCCAGCAGCCCCACAGGGGCCGGCACTGAAGCTTTCTTT.

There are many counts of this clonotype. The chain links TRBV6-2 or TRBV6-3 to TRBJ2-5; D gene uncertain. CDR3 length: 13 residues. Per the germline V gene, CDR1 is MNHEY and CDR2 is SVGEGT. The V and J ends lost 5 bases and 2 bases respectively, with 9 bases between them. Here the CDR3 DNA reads TGTGCCAGCAGTAACGGTGGGCAAGAGACCCAGTACTTC. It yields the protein CASSNGGQETQYF.

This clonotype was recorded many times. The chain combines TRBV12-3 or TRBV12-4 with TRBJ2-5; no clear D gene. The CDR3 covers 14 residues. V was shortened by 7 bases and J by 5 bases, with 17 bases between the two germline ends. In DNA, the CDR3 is TGTGCCAGCACCCCGAACTTGGTGGGTGAGACCCAGTACTTC. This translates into CASTPNLVGETQYF.